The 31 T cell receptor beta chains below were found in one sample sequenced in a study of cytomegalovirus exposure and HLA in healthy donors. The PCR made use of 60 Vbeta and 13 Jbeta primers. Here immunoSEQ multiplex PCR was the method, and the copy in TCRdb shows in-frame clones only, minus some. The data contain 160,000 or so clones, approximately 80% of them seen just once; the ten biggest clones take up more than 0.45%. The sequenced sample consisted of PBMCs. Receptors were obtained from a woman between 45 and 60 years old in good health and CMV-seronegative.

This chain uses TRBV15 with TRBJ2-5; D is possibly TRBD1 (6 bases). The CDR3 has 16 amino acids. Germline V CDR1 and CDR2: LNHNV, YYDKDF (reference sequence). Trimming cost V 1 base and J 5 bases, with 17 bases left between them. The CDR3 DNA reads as TGTGCCACCAGCAGAGTTCACAGGGCCGCCTCCGAGACCCAGTACTTC. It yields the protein CATSRVHRAASETQYF.

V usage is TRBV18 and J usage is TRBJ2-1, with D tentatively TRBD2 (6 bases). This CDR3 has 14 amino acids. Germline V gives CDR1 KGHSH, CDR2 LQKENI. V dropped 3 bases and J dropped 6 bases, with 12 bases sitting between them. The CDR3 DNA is TGTGCCAGCTCACCGGGACTTCGCACCAATGAGCAGTTCTTC. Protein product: CASSPGLRTNEQFF.

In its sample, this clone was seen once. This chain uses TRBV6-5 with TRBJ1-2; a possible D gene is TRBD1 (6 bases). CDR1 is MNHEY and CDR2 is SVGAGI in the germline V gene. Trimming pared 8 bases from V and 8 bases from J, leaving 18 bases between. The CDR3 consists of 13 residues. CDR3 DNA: TGTGCCAGCGGCTTGGGGGGGGCAAGGGGCTACACCTTC. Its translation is CASGLGGARGYTF.

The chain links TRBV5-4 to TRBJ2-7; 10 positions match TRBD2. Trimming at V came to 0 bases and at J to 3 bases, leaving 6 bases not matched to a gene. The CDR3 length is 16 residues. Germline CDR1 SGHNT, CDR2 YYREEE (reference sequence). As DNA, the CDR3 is TGTGCCAGCAGCTTGGGTCCTAGCGGGGGTATCTACGAGCAGTACTTC. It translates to CASSLGPSGGIYEQYF.

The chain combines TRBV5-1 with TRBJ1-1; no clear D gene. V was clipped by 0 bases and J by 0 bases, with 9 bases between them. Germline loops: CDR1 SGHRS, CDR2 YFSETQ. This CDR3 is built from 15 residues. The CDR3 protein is CASSLVFKMNTEAFF. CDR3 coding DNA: TGCGCCAGCAGCTTGGTTTTTAAAATGAACACTGAAGCTTTCTTT.

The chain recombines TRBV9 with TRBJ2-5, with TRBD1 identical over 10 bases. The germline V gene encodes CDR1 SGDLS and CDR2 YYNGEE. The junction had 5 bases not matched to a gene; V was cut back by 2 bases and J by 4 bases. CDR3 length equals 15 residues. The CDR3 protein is CASSVGTGVPETQYF. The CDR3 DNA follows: TGTGCCAGCAGCGTGGGGACAGGGGTTCCAGAGACCCAGTACTTC.

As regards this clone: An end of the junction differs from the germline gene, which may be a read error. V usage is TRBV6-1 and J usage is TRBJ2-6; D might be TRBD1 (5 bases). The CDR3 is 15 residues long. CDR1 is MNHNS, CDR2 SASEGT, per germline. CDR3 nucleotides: TGTGCCAGCATGTCAGGGAACTCTGGGGCCAACGGCCTGACTTTC. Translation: CASMSGNSGANGLTF.

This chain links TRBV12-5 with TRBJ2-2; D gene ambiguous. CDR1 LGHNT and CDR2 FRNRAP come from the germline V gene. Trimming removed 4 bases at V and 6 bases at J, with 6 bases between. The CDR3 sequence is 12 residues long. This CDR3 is CASGSLAGELFF. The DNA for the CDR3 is TGTGCTAGTGGTTCACTCGCCGGGGAGCTGTTTTTT.

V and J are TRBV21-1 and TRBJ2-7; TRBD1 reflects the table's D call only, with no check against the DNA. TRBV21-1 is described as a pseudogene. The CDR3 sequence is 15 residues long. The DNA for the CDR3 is TGTGCCAGCAGCAAACGGACAGGGAGGGCACCCGAGCAGTACTTC. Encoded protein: CASSKRTGRAPEQYF.

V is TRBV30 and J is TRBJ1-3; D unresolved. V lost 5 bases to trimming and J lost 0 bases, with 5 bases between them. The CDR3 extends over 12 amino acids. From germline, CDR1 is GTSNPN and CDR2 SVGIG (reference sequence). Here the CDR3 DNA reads TGTGCCTGGCTCTTCTCTGGAAACACCATATATTTT. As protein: CAWLFSGNTIYF. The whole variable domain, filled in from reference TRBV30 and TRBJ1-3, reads SQTIHQWPATLVQPVGSPLSLECTVEGTSNPNLYWYRQAAGRGLQLLFYSVGIGQISSEVPQNLSASRPQDRQFILSSKKLLLSDSGFYLCAWLFSGNTIYFGEGSWLTVV.

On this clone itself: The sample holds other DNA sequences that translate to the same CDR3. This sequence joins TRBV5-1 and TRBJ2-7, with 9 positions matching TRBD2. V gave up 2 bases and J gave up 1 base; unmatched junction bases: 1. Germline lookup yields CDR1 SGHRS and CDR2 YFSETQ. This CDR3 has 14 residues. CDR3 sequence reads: CASSLTSGSYEQYF. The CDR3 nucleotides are TGCGCCAGCAGCTTAACTAGCGGGTCCTACGAGCAGTACTTC.

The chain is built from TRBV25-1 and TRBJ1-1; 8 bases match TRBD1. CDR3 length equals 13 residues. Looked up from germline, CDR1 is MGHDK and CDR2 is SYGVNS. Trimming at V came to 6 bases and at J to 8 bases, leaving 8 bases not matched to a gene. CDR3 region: CASSLTGEREAFF. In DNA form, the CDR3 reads TGTGCCAGCAGCCTGACAGGGGAGAGGGAAGCTTTCTTT.

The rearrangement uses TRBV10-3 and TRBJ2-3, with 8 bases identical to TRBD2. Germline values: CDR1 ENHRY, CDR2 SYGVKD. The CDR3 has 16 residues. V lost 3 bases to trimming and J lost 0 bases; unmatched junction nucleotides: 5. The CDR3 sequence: CAISELTSGSTDTQYF. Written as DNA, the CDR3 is TGTGCCATCAGTGAACTTACTAGCGGCAGCACAGATACGCAGTATTTT.

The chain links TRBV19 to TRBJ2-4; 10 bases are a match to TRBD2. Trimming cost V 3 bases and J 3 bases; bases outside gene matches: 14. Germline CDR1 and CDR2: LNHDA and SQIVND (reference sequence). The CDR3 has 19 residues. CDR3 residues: CASSIGTSGKRSVKNIQYF. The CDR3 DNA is TGTGCCAGTAGTATTGGCACTAGCGGGAAGAGGTCGGTCAAAAACATTCAGTACTTC.

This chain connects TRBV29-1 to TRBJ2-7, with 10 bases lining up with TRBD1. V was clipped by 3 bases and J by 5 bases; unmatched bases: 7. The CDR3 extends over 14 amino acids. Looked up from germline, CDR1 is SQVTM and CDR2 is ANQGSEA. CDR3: CSVDMTGGADEQYF. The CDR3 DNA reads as TGCAGCGTTGATATGACAGGGGGCGCGGACGAGCAGTACTTC.

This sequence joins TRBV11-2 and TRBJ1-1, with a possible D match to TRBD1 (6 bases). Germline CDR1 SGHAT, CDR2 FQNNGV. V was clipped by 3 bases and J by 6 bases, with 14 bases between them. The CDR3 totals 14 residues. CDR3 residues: CASSLEGGIAEAFF. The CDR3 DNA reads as TGTGCCAGCAGCTTGGAAGGGGGAATAGCTGAAGCTTTCTTT.

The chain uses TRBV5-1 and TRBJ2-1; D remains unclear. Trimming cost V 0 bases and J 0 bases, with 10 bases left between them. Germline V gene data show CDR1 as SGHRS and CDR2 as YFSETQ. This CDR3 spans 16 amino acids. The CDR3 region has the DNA TGCGCCAGCAGCTTGGTTAGTCCCAACTCCTACAATGAGCAGTTCTTC. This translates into CASSLVSPNSYNEQFF.

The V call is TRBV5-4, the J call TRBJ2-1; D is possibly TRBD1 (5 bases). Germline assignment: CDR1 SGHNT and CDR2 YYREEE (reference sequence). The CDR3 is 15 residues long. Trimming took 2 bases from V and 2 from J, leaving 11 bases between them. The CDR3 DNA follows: TGTGCCAGCAGCTTTGGCAGGGTCACCTACAATGAGCAGTTCTTC. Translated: CASSFGRVTYNEQFF. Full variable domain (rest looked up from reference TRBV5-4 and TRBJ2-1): ETGVTQSPTHLIKTRGQQVTLRCSSQSGHNTVSWYQQALGQGPQFIFQYYREEENGRGNFPPRFSGLQFPNYSSELNVNALELDDSALYLCASSFGRVTYNEQFFGPGTRLTVL.

Here the CDR3 DNA reads TGTGCCAGCAGTTACTCCGGGGTCTACTCTGGAAACACCATATATTTT. This translates into CASSYSGVYSGNTIYF. The rearrangement joins TRBV6-5 to TRBJ1-3; D is ambiguous. CDR3 length equals 16 residues. Germline V CDR1 and CDR2: MNHEY, SVGAGI. The V gene lost 0 bases and the J gene lost 0 bases, with 9 bases spanning the gap.

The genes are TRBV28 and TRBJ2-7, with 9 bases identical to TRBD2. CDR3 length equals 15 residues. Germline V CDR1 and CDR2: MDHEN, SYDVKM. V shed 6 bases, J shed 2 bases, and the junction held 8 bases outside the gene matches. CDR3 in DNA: TGTGCCAGCAGCGCGGACCTAGCGGGAACCTACGAGCAGTACTTC. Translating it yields CASSADLAGTYEQYF. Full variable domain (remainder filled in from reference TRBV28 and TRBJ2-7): DVKVTQSSRYLVKRTGEKVFLECVQDMDHENMFWYRQDPGLGLRLIYFSYDVKMKEKGDIPEGYSVSREKKERFSLILESASTNQTSMYLCASSADLAGTYEQYFGPGTRLTVT.

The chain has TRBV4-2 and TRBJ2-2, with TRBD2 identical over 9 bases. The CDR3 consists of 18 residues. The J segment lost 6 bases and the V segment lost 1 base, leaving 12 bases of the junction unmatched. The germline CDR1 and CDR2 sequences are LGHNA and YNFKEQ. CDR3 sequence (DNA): TGTGCCAGCAGCCAAGCCATAGCTAGCGGGACCTTATCCGGGGAGCTGTTTTTT. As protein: CASSQAIASGTLSGELFF.

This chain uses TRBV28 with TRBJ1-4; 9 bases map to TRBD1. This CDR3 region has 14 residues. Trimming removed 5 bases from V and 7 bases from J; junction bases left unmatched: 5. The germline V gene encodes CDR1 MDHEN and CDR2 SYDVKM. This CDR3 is CASSPTGGLEKLFF. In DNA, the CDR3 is TGTGCCAGCAGTCCGACAGGGGGTCTTGAAAAACTGTTTTTT.

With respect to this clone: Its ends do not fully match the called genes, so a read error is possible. The CDR3 spells CASSLSGNSGNAIYF. CDR3 coding DNA: TGTGCCAGCAGCCTTTCCGGGAACTCTGGAAACGCCATATATTTT. The chain uses TRBV9 and TRBJ1-3, with no clear D. The CDR3 loop spans 15 amino acids. CDR1 is SGDLS, CDR2 YYNGEE, per germline.

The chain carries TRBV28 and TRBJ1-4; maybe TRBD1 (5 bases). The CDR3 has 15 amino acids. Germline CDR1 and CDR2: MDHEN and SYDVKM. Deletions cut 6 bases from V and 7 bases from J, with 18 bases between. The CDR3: CASRGPEREVEKLFF. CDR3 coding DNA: TGTGCCAGCAGGGGACCGGAGAGGGAGGTTGAAAAACTGTTTTTT.

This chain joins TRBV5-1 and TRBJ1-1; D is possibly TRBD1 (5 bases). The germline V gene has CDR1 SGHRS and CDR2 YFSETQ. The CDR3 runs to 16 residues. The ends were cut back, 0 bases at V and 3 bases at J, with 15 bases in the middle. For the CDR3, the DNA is TGCGCCAGCAGCTTGGCCCCAGAGACAGCAGACACTGAAGCTTTCTTT. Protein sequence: CASSLAPETADTEAFF.

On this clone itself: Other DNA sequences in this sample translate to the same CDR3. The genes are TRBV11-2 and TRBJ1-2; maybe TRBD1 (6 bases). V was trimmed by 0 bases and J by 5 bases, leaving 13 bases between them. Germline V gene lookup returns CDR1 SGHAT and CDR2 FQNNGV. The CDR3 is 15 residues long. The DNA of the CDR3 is TGTGCCAGCAGCTTAGATCGGGGGGGCCGGTATGGCTACACCTTC. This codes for CASSLDRGGRYGYTF.

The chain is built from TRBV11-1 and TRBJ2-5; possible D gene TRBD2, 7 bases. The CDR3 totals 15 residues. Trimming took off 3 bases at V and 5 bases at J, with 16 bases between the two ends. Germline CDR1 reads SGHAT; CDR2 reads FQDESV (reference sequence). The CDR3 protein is CASSLERGGRETQYF. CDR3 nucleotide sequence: TGTGCCAGCAGCTTGGAAAGGGGGGGGAGGGAGACCCAGTACTTC.

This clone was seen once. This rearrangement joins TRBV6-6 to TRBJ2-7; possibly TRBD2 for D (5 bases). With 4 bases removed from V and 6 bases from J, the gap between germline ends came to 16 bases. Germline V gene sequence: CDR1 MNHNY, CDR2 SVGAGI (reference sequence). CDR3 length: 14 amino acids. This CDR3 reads CASSSSEASSEQYF. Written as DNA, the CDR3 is TGTGCCAGCAGTTCGTCGGAGGCTAGCTCCGAGCAGTACTTC.

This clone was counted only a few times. CDR3 amino acids: CASSQDSGGPQRGFF. As DNA, the CDR3 is TGCGCCAGCAGCCAAGATTCGGGGGGCCCTCAAAGAGGTTTCTTT. The chain recombines TRBV4-3 with TRBJ1-1, with D possibly being TRBD1 (6 bases). V dropped 0 bases and J dropped 13 bases, with 21 bases sitting between them. Germline values: CDR1 LGHNA, CDR2 YSLEER. This CDR3 spans 15 amino acids.

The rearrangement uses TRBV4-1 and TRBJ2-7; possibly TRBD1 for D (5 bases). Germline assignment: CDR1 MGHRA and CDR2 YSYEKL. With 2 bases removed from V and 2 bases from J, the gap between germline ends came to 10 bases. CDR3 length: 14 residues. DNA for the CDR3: TGCGCCAGCAGCCAAACGACAGTCACCTACGAGCAGTACTTC. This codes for CASSQTTVTYEQYF.

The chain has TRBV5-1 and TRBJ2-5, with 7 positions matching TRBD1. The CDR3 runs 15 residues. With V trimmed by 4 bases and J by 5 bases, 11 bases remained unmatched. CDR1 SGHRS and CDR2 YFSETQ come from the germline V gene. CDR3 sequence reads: CASSPGQPIGETQYF. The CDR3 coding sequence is TGCGCCAGCAGCCCGGGACAGCCCATTGGTGAGACCCAGTACTTC.